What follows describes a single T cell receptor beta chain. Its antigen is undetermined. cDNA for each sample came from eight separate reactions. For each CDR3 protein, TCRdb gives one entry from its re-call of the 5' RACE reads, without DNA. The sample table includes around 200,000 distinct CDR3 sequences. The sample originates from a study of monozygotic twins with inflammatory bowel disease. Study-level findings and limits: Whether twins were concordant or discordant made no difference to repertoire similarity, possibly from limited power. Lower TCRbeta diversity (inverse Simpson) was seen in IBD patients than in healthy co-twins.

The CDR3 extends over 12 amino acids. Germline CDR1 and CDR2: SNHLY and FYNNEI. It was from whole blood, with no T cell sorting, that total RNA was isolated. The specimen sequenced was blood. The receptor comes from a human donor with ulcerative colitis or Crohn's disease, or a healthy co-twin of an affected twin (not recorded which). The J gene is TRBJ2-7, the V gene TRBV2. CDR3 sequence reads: CASSYFSYEQYF.